This TCR beta chain was retrieved from a study of T-cell memory formation after mild COVID-19. Germline V gene sequence: CDR1 SGHRS, CDR2 YFSETQ. This CDR3 spans 14 amino acids. The V and J ends lost 2 bases and 8 bases respectively, with 16 bases between them. Study-level findings and limits: Shrinking CD4+ clones were chiefly CM and EM; CD8+ ones were chiefly EMRA. While clones contracting from day 15 to 85 were balanced between CD4 and CD8, later expanders leaned CD4+.

UMIs and sample barcodes were carried by the TCR alpha and TCR beta cDNA libraries that 5'RACE produced using constant-segment primers. MiXCR, run by TCRdb on the 5' RACE reads, gives a single entry per CDR3 protein. The sample consists of about 150,000 distinct CDR3 sequences, roughly 6.2% of them appearing once. A word on this clonotype: The antigen is not known.

The source is an adult woman who had mild COVID-19 (a few samples of this study predate the infection). Cell type and time point are not known. The chain recombines TRBV5-1 with TRBJ1-2, with a possible D match to TRBD1 (6 bases). Sequencing was done on a sample of PBMCs or a T cell subset sorted from them (not recorded which). CDR3: CASSFASDSSGYTF. CDR3 DNA sequence: TGCGCCAGCAGCTTCGCCTCGGACAGTTCCGGCTACACCTTC.